The 30 T cell receptor beta chains in this list originate from one sample, sequenced in a study of cytomegalovirus exposure and HLA in healthy donors. Primers for the PCR totalled 60 Vbeta and 13 Jbeta. Sequencing was performed with immunoSEQ multiplex PCR; in TCRdb, only in-frame clones are kept and a portion is missing. The sample has about 140,000 clones; roughly 82% are singletons. Sequencing was performed on PBMCs. All receptors come from a man aged 18 to 35 in good health and CMV-seropositive.

This chain joins TRBV9 and TRBJ1-1; no reliable D call. From germline, CDR1 is SGDLS and CDR2 YYNGEE. V was cut by 4 bases and J by 1 base, with 5 bases left in between. This CDR3 spans 12 amino acids. The CDR3 sequence is CASSPGNTEAFF. In DNA, the CDR3 is TGTGCCAGCAGCCCAGGGAACACTGAAGCTTTCTTT.

This rearrangement joins TRBV2 to TRBJ1-2; 8 bases align to TRBD1. CDR3 length: 14 amino acids. Per the germline V gene, CDR1 is SNHLY and CDR2 is FYNNEI. The ends lost 6 bases at V and 3 bases at J; junction bases unmatched: 6. CDR3 loop: CASRKDREDYGYTF. CDR3 nucleotides: TGTGCCAGCAGGAAGGACAGGGAAGACTATGGCTACACCTTC.

The chain is built from TRBV10-2 and TRBJ2-7; 8 bases are shared with TRBD2. Germline CDR1 WSHSY, CDR2 SAAADI. The V gene end was trimmed by 1 base and the J gene end by 2 bases; junction bases not matched to a gene: 7. This CDR3 spans 16 amino acids. The CDR3, as DNA: TGCGCCAGCAGTGAGTTAGGCGGGGGGAGCACCTACGAGCAGTACTTC. Amino acid sequence: CASSELGGGSTYEQYF.

The rearrangement uses TRBV7-5 and TRBJ2-2; the table calls TRBD2, which could not be checked here. TRBV7-5 is recorded as a pseudogene. CDR3 length: 15 residues. The CDR3 is CARSKCLTGTGELFF. The CDR3 nucleotides are TGTGCCAGAAGCAAATGCTTGACGGGCACCGGGGAGCTGTTTTTT.

The chain employs TRBV2 and TRBJ1-4; D is perhaps TRBD1 (5 bases). V shed 0 bases and J shed 1 base, with 6 bases lying between them. Germline CDR1 SNHLY, CDR2 FYNNEI. The CDR3 is 15 residues long. CDR3 sequence (DNA): TGTGCCAGCAGTGAAGCGGGGGGAACTAATGAAAAACTGTTTTTT. This sequence encodes CASSEAGGTNEKLFF.

This clone was detected a few times. V and J are TRBV7-6 and TRBJ2-7; D possibly corresponds to TRBD1 (6 bases). CDR1 is SGHVS and CDR2 is FNYEAQ in the germline V gene. This CDR3 comprises 14 residues. V was pared by 5 bases and J by 7 bases, with 18 bases between. For the CDR3, the DNA is TGTGCCAGCAGCCCACAGGGTAACCTACGAGAGCAGTACTTC. Encoded protein: CASSPQGNLREQYF.

V usage is TRBV19 and J usage is TRBJ1-5, with D unclear. Deletions cut 6 bases from V and 4 bases from J, with 10 bases between. The length of the CDR3 is 13 residues. Looked up from germline, CDR1 is LNHDA and CDR2 is SQIVND (reference sequence). CDR3 in DNA: TGTGCCAGTAGCAACTTAATAAATCAGCCCCAGCATTTT. Residues: CASSNLINQPQHF. The full variable domain, rest sourced from reference TRBV19 and TRBJ1-5, is DGGITQSPKYLFRKEGQNVTLSCEQNLNHDAMYWYRQDPGQGLRLIYYSQIVNDFQKGDIAEGYSVSREKKESFPLTVTSAQKNPTAFYLCASSNLINQPQHFGDGTRLSIL.

CDR3 protein: CASLGGGGGAFF. DNA of the CDR3: TGTGCCAGTCTAGGAGGGGGCGGCGGAGCTTTCTTT. The chain has TRBV6-5 and TRBJ1-1; TRBD1 agrees at 7 bases. Germline V CDR1 and CDR2: MNHEY, SVGAGI. The J segment lost 10 bases and the V segment lost 9 bases, leaving 11 bases of the junction unmatched. This CDR3 region has 12 residues.

The table lists this clone with a few counts. The chain employs TRBV12-5 and TRBJ2-3, with D possibly being TRBD2 (6 bases). This CDR3 region has 13 residues. Germline CDR1 is LGHNT and CDR2 is FRNRAP. The V end lost 7 bases, the J end lost 7 bases, and 15 bases lay between the germline ends. CDR3 loop: CASAGAESHTQYF. For the CDR3, the DNA is TGTGCTAGTGCGGGAGCGGAGTCCCATACGCAGTATTTT.

CDR3 residues: CASSLDPAVDTQYF. The DNA of the CDR3 is TGTGCCAGCAGCCTCGACCCGGCGGTAGATACGCAGTATTTT. The rearrangement uses TRBV6-5 and TRBJ2-3, with D uncertain. The CDR3 consists of 14 residues. Trimming pared 6 bases from V and 5 bases from J, leaving 15 bases between. Germline values: CDR1 MNHEY, CDR2 SVGAGI.

The rearrangement joins TRBV14 to TRBJ2-7; 13 nucleotides agree with TRBD2. V lost 4 bases to trimming and J lost 5 bases; unmatched junction nucleotides: 5. Germline CDR1 SGHDN, CDR2 FVKESK. The CDR3 runs to 15 residues. CDR3 loop: CASSRTSGSRNEQYF. The DNA for the CDR3 is TGTGCCAGCAGCCGGACTAGCGGGAGTCGCAACGAGCAGTACTTC.

The V call is TRBV30, the J call TRBJ1-1, with a possible D match to TRBD1 (6 bases). The V end lost 4 bases, the J end lost 0 bases, and 24 bases lay between the germline ends. This CDR3 is 18 amino acids long. Germline CDR1 GTSNPN, CDR2 SVGIG (reference sequence). In nucleotides, the CDR3 is TGTGCCTGGACCCCCGATCCCCTTCCCCGGACAGTGAACACTGAAGCTTTCTTT. This gives the protein CAWTPDPLPRTVNTEAFF.

The CDR3 spells CASSTGTGEFF. CDR3 coding DNA: TGTGCCAGCAGTACAGGGACAGGGGAGTTCTTC. The rearrangement joins TRBV27 to TRBJ2-1; the match to TRBD1 covers 10 bases. The germline V gene has CDR1 MNHEY and CDR2 SMNVEV (reference sequence). This CDR3 is 11 amino acids long. The V and J ends lost 5 bases and 14 bases, in that order; junction bases with no gene match: 3.

The chain recombines TRBV27 with TRBJ1-2, with D tentatively TRBD1 (5 bases). This CDR3 is built from 13 residues. The germline V and J ends were trimmed by 6 bases and 2 bases, with 10 bases remaining between them. Germline V gene data show CDR1 as MNHEY and CDR2 as SMNVEV (reference sequence). CDR3 nucleotide sequence: TGTGCCAGCAGGGAGGAGGGGAACTATGGCTACACCTTC. As protein: CASREEGNYGYTF.

The J gene is TRBJ2-1, the V gene TRBV27; possibly TRBD2 for D (5 bases). V gave up 5 bases and J gave up 3 bases, with 17 bases separating them. The CDR3 spans 16 residues. Germline lookup yields CDR1 MNHEY and CDR2 SMNVEV (reference sequence). The CDR3 loop is CASSTPGLPDYNEQFF. CDR3 nucleotides: TGTGCCAGCAGTACCCCTGGACTGCCAGACTACAATGAGCAGTTCTTC.

This clone was seen a few times. The J gene is TRBJ1-2, the V gene TRBV15; D unresolved. V was pared by 1 base and J by 1 base, with 7 bases between. Germline loops: CDR1 LNHNV, CDR2 YYDKDF (reference sequence). This CDR3 region has 14 residues. The CDR3 bases are TGTGCCACCAGCAGAGGCGGGTTTAACTATGGCTACACCTTC. It encodes CATSRGGFNYGYTF.

Of note for this clone: The germline gene is not matched at one end of the junction; a read error may be the cause. Written as DNA, the CDR3 is TGTGCTAGCAGTTCCACCAGGGGCGCGGAGACCCAGTACTTC. Translating gives CASSSTRGAETQYF. The rearrangement links TRBV7-7 to TRBJ2-5; perhaps TRBD1 as D (6 bases). Germline-derived CDR1 and CDR2 are SSHAT and FNYEAQ (reference sequence). This CDR3 comprises 14 residues.

The J gene is TRBJ1-4, the V gene TRBV2; tentative D call: TRBD1 (5 bases). The V gene's germline CDR1 is SNHLY and CDR2 FYNNEI. Trimming took off 7 bases at V and 11 bases at J, with 23 bases between the two ends. The CDR3 totals 15 residues. CDR3 sequence (DNA): TGTGCCAGCAAGACTGACTCAGCCAGGGAACGGAAACTGTTTTTT. Amino acid sequence: CASKTDSARERKLFF.

The chain is built from TRBV6-5 and TRBJ1-1; weak D call: TRBD1 (5 bases). Germline V CDR1 and CDR2: MNHEY, SVGAGI. There are 16 residues in the CDR3. Trimming took off 0 bases at V and 0 bases at J, with 11 bases between the two ends. The CDR3 reads CASSYSRASMNTEAFF. CDR3 nucleotides: TGTGCCAGCAGTTACTCCAGGGCGAGTATGAACACTGAAGCTTTCTTT.

The chain recombines TRBV4-2 with TRBJ2-1, with TRBD2 matching over 12 bases. The CDR3 consists of 16 residues. V trimming: 6 bases; J trimming: 5 bases; junction bases outside the gene matches: 8. Germline loops: CDR1 LGHNA, CDR2 YNFKEQ. The CDR3 here is CASRPETSGRNNEQFF. CDR3 bases: TGTGCCAGCAGGCCTGAAACTAGCGGGAGGAACAATGAGCAGTTCTTC.

This chain joins TRBV7-9 and TRBJ1-1, with 11 bases identical to TRBD1. This CDR3 has 15 residues. Germline trimming cut 5 bases from V and 5 bases from J; bases unmatched to any gene: 7. Germline V CDR1 and CDR2: SEHNR, FQNEAQ (reference sequence). In nucleotides, the CDR3 is TGTGCCAGCAGCCCATGGGACAGGGGGGGGACTGAAGCTTTCTTT. Translation gives CASSPWDRGGTEAFF.

V is TRBV28 and J is TRBJ1-2, with D unclear. This CDR3 is built from 14 residues. Germline V gene data show CDR1 as MDHEN and CDR2 as SYDVKM. V lost 5 bases to trimming and J lost 4 bases, with 14 bases between them. The chain's CDR3 is CASSDPGSGYGYTF. CDR3 bases: TGTGCCAGCAGTGACCCGGGGAGCGGCTATGGCTACACCTTC.

The J gene is TRBJ2-7, the V gene TRBV28, with 7 bases fitting TRBD1. This CDR3 spans 17 amino acids. CDR1 and CDR2 from the germline V gene are MDHEN and SYDVKM. V lost 6 bases, J lost 0 bases, and 14 bases stayed unmatched. In DNA form, the CDR3 reads TGTGCCAGCAGGCCTGGATACCTCCGGGACAGCTCCTACGAGCAGTACTTC. Translating gives CASRPGYLRDSSYEQYF.

This clone was recorded only once. The chain uses TRBV6-6 and TRBJ1-1; the D gene is possibly TRBD1 (6 bases). The CDR3 is 15 amino acids. The V gene lost 6 bases and the J gene lost 0 bases, with 14 bases spanning the gap. The germline gives CDR1 MNHNY, CDR2 SVGAGI (reference sequence). CDR3 amino acids: CASRVDSPMNTEAFF. DNA of the CDR3: TGTGCCAGCAGGGTGGACAGCCCTATGAACACTGAAGCTTTCTTT.

This clone showed up just a few times. This chain uses TRBV18 with TRBJ2-1; 9 positions match TRBD1. The germline gives CDR1 KGHSH, CDR2 LQKENI. V lost 3 bases and J lost 1; bases outside the gene matches: 4. CDR3 length: 16 amino acids. The CDR3 nucleotides read TGTGCCAGCTCACCTTGGGACAGGGTATCCTACAATGAGCAGTTCTTC. Translated, it gives CASSPWDRVSYNEQFF.

This clone was seen a handful of times. The rearrangement links TRBV30 to TRBJ2-5, with 10 bases fitting TRBD2. The CDR3 has 15 amino acids. V shed 0 bases, J shed 5 bases, and the junction held 6 bases outside the gene matches. Germline V gene sequence: CDR1 GTSNPN, CDR2 SVGIG (reference sequence). CDR3 region: CAWSVGLAGVETQYF. CDR3 bases: TGTGCCTGGAGTGTAGGGCTAGCGGGAGTCGAGACCCAGTACTTC. The full variable domain, its missing parts supplied by reference TRBV30 and TRBJ2-5, is SQTIHQWPATLVQPVGSPLSLECTVEGTSNPNLYWYRQAAGRGLQLLFYSVGIGQISSEVPQNLSASRPQDRQFILSSKKLLLSDSGFYLCAWSVGLAGVETQYFGPGTRLLVL.

This clone was observed a handful of times. V usage is TRBV2 and J usage is TRBJ1-4, with 12 bases matching TRBD1. V was clipped by 5 bases and J by 6 bases; unmatched bases: 10. The CDR3 is 17 residues long. Germline V gives CDR1 SNHLY, CDR2 FYNNEI. The CDR3 sequence: CASSTSWDRGPDEKLFF. DNA for the CDR3: TGTGCCAGCAGTACCTCGTGGGACAGGGGGCCGGATGAAAAACTGTTTTTT.

This chain connects TRBV18 to TRBJ2-7, with D perhaps matching TRBD2 (6 bases). V was cut by 6 bases and J by 0 bases, with 21 bases left in between. This CDR3 has 17 amino acids. CDR1 and CDR2 from the germline V gene are KGHSH and LQKENI. This CDR3 reads CASSVLSRGTASYEQYF. CDR3 DNA: TGTGCCAGCTCCGTTCTTAGTCGCGGGACGGCCTCCTACGAGCAGTACTTC.

V and J are TRBV5-6 and TRBJ2-1, with TRBD2 matching 7 bases. The J segment lost 8 bases and the V segment lost 4 bases, leaving 12 bases of the junction unmatched. The length of the CDR3 is 15 residues. Germline V gene lookup returns CDR1 SGHDT and CDR2 YYEEEE. The DNA for the CDR3 is TGTGCCAGCAGCCCACCAAGGCGGGAGAAGGATGAGCAGTTCTTC. Protein product: CASSPPRREKDEQFF.

The chain combines TRBV7-9 with TRBJ2-1; D uncertain. CDR1 and CDR2 (germline): SEHNR, FQNEAQ (reference sequence). The CDR3 sequence is 15 residues long. V gave up 4 bases and J gave up 7 bases, with 17 bases separating them. The CDR3 region has the DNA TGTGCCAGCAGCTCCCGAGGCGCCGGGTTGAATGAGCAGTTCTTC. As protein: CASSSRGAGLNEQFF.